These 29 T cell receptor beta chains share one sample of origin, sequenced in a study of blood T cell repertoires in COVID-19. TCRdb's table, derived via immunoSEQ multiplex PCR, lists solely in-frame clones and lacks some. The sample yields approximately 490,000 clones, about nine tenths seen once. Sequencing was done on a sample of PBMCs or T cells enriched from blood (not recorded which). Every receptor here comes from a woman between 18 and 30 years old who had recovered from COVID-19.

As to this clone: A junction boundary mismatches the germline segment, possibly from a read error. The chain recombines TRBV7-9 with TRBJ1-1, with D perhaps matching TRBD1 (5 bases). The germline V gene has CDR1 SEHNR and CDR2 FQNEAQ (reference sequence). The CDR3 is made up of 16 amino acids. CDR3 in DNA: TGTGCCAGCAGCCTAGCCCCTGTTGGGGGGGGTACTGAAGCTTTCTTT. Translated, it gives CASSLAPVGGGTEAFF.

The chain recombines TRBV29-1 with TRBJ2-7, with D possibly TRBD1 on 6 matching bases. This CDR3 spans 13 amino acids. Trimming stripped 4 bases from V and 4 bases from J, with 14 bases between. Per the germline V gene, CDR1 is SQVTM and CDR2 is ANQGSEA. The CDR3: CSVAAGQIYEQYF. In nucleotides, the CDR3 is TGCAGCGTTGCAGCAGGACAGATTTACGAGCAGTACTTC.

The V gene is TRBV30, the J gene TRBJ1-6; D is uncertain. V lost 2 bases and J 7 bases, leaving 6 bases between the germline ends. Germline CDR1 is GTSNPN and CDR2 is SVGIG (reference sequence). CDR3 length: 12 amino acids. The CDR3 bases are TGTGCCTGGAGTAACTCAAATTCACCCCTCCACTTT. It encodes CAWSNSNSPLHF.

The chain carries TRBV28 and TRBJ1-5; D is perhaps TRBD1 (6 bases). V lost 3 bases and J lost 4, with 22 bases in between. The length of the CDR3 is 18 residues. Germline lookup yields CDR1 MDHEN and CDR2 SYDVKM. CDR3 DNA sequence: TGTGCCAGCAGTTTTGATCCGCGGAACGCGAGGGGGAATCAGCCCCAGCATTTT. This gives the protein CASSFDPRNARGNQPQHF.

The CDR3 sequence: CASSSPYREGGYTF. The CDR3 nucleotides read TGTGCCAGCAGTTCGCCGTACAGGGAAGGGGGCTACACCTTC. The V gene is TRBV28, the J gene TRBJ1-2, with D maybe TRBD1 (6 bases). V lost 4 bases to trimming and J lost 8 bases, with 17 bases between them. Germline CDR1 is MDHEN and CDR2 is SYDVKM. The CDR3 spans 14 residues.

This sequence joins TRBV28 and TRBJ2-2; TRBD1 aligns across 7 bases. Germline CDR1 reads MDHEN; CDR2 reads SYDVKM. The CDR3 length is 15 residues. Losses at the gene ends were 4 bases for V and 5 bases for J; bases not matched to a gene: 7. CDR3 in DNA: TGTGCCAGCAGTTCACCCGGGACAGATACCGGGGAGCTGTTTTTT. Protein: CASSSPGTDTGELFF. Together with reference TRBV28 and TRBJ2-2, the CDR3 gives the full variable domain: DVKVTQSSRYLVKRTGEKVFLECVQDMDHENMFWYRQDPGLGLRLIYFSYDVKMKEKGDIPEGYSVSREKKERFSLILESASTNQTSMYLCASSSPGTDTGELFFGEGSRLTVL.

This chain connects TRBV5-4 to TRBJ2-5, with 9 positions matching TRBD1. This CDR3 comprises 14 residues. V lost 9 bases, J lost 1 base, and 7 bases stayed unmatched. The germline CDR1 and CDR2 sequences are SGHNT and YYREEE (reference sequence). CDR3 coding DNA: TGTGCCACCGGGACAGGGCTCCTCCAAGAGACCCAGTACTTC. Amino acid sequence: CATGTGLLQETQYF. The full variable domain, with the rest looked up from reference TRBV5-4 and TRBJ2-5, is ETGVTQSPTHLIKTRGQQVTLRCSSQSGHNTVSWYQQALGQGPQFIFQYYREEENGRGNFPPRFSGLQFPNYSSELNVNALELDDSALYLCATGTGLLQETQYFGPGTRLLVL.

CDR3: CASSQTPEGSAGNTIYF. The CDR3 DNA reads TGTGCCAGCAGTCAAACCCCGGAGGGGTCAGCTGGAAACACCATATATTTT. This chain uses TRBV6-6 with TRBJ1-3, with a weak D call TRBD1 (5 bases). The germline V and J ends were trimmed by 5 bases and 2 bases, with 19 bases remaining between them. CDR1 and CDR2 from the germline V gene are MNHNY and SVGAGI (reference sequence). The CDR3 has 17 residues.

This clone has a handful of counts. V and J are TRBV4-1 and TRBJ2-1; TRBD2 aligns across 9 bases. V lost 2 bases and J lost 3; bases outside the gene matches: 5. Germline V gene sequence: CDR1 MGHRA, CDR2 YSYEKL. CDR3 length: 16 amino acids. CDR3 DNA: TGCGCCAGCAGCCAATCTACTAGCGGGTACTACAATGAGCAGTTCTTC. It translates to CASSQSTSGYYNEQFF.

This sequence joins TRBV2 and TRBJ1-2; weak D call: TRBD1 (6 bases). CDR1 and CDR2 from the germline V gene are SNHLY and FYNNEI. This CDR3 region has 13 residues. With 4 bases removed from V and 8 bases from J, the gap between germline ends came to 14 bases. CDR3 sequence reads: CASSGEGGTGYTF. Here the CDR3 DNA reads TGTGCCAGCAGTGGGGAGGGGGGTACCGGCTACACCTTC.

On this clone: This sample includes further DNA sequences coding for the same CDR3. This chain joins TRBV7-2 and TRBJ1-4; 8 bases agree with TRBD1. The V gene's germline CDR1 is SGHTA and CDR2 FQGNSA. Germline trimming cut 4 bases from V and 7 bases from J; bases unmatched to any gene: 5. CDR3 length: 14 amino acids. In nucleotides, the CDR3 is TGTGCCAGCAGCTACCAGGGGGCCGGTGAAAAACTGTTTTTT. Protein: CASSYQGAGEKLFF.

This sequence joins TRBV6-1 and TRBJ2-4, with a tentative D call TRBD2 (5 bases). The CDR3 has 12 residues. Germline V gene sequence: CDR1 MNHNS, CDR2 SASEGT. Trimming pared 2 bases from V and 15 bases from J, leaving 14 bases between. CDR3 region: CASSEFSEGLYF. CDR3 coding DNA: TGTGCCAGCAGTGAATTTAGTGAGGGTCTGTACTTC.

V is TRBV19 and J is TRBJ1-2, with TRBD1 matching over 7 bases. Germline CDR1 is LNHDA and CDR2 is SQIVND (reference sequence). This CDR3 is 16 amino acids long. The V and J ends lost 5 bases and 7 bases, in that order; junction bases with no gene match: 16. The DNA for the CDR3 is TGTGCCAGTAGTCTGTCCCTGGACAGGATAAGCGGTGGCTACACCTTC. Its translation is CASSLSLDRISGGYTF.

The V and J genes are TRBV14 and TRBJ1-6; no clear D. The CDR3 has 16 residues. CDR1 SGHDN and CDR2 FVKESK come from the germline V gene. Between the trimmed V and J ends, which lost 1 base and 6 bases, there was a span of 13 bases. CDR3 amino acids: CASSQAGGKPNSPLHF. The DNA for the CDR3 is TGTGCCAGCAGCCAAGCTGGCGGGAAGCCTAATTCACCCCTCCACTTT.

V and J are TRBV19 and TRBJ1-1, with D possibly being TRBD1 (5 bases). The CDR3 runs 11 residues. Trimming stripped 7 bases from V and 5 bases from J, with 8 bases between. Germline-derived CDR1 and CDR2 are LNHDA and SQIVND (reference sequence). CDR3 in amino acids: CASMGGTEAFF. In nucleotides, the CDR3 is TGTGCCAGTATGGGGGGGACTGAAGCTTTCTTT.

V gene TRBV5-6 combines with J gene TRBJ2-1; 10 positions agree with TRBD2. The CDR3 spans 16 residues. V lost 4 bases to trimming and J lost 4 bases; unmatched junction nucleotides: 8. Germline-derived CDR1 and CDR2 are SGHDT and YYEEEE. As DNA, the CDR3 is TGTGCCAGCAGCCGTACTAGTAGCGGGGGGTACAATGAGCAGTTCTTC. Translating it yields CASSRTSSGGYNEQFF.

About this clone itself: A single base separates this from a much larger clone, so it may be a read error. For the CDR3, the DNA is TGTGCCAGCAGCTCGTACTACGAGCAGTACTTC. The encoded protein is CASSSYYEQYF. The chain recombines TRBV7-9 with TRBJ2-7; no definite D call. Germline CDR1 and CDR2: SEHNR and FQNEAQ (reference sequence). The CDR3 runs 11 residues. Trimming took 4 bases from V and 3 from J, leaving 4 bases between them.

The genes are TRBV18 and TRBJ2-3, with TRBD1 as a possible D gene (6 bases). Between the trimmed V and J ends, which lost 3 bases and 2 bases, there was a span of 12 bases. The CDR3 spans 15 residues. Looked up from germline, CDR1 is KGHSH and CDR2 is LQKENI. Here the CDR3 DNA reads TGTGCCAGCTCACCCGGGACAAGTAACACAGATACGCAGTATTTT. It encodes CASSPGTSNTDTQYF. Using reference TRBV18 and TRBJ2-3 for the parts outside the CDR3, the full variable domain is NAGVMQNPRHLVRRRGQEARLRCSPMKGHSHVYWYRQLPEEGLKFMVYLQKENIIDESGMPKERFSAEFPKEGPSILRIQQVVRGDSAAYFCASSPGTSNTDTQYFGPGTRLTVL.

CDR3 DNA: TGTGCCAGCTCACTCTATACCCGCGTCTCTGGAAACACCATATATTTT. Its translation is CASSLYTRVSGNTIYF. The rearrangement links TRBV18 to TRBJ1-3, with D hard to call. Germline values: CDR1 KGHSH, CDR2 LQKENI. Deletions cut 4 bases from V and 0 bases from J, with 13 bases between. CDR3 length equals 16 residues.

V gene TRBV29-1 combines with J gene TRBJ1-1; D ambiguous. The CDR3 spans 12 residues. Germline V gene data show CDR1 as SQVTM and CDR2 as ANQGSEA. Trimming stripped 3 bases from V and 6 bases from J, with 11 bases between. The CDR3 sequence is CSVESGSPEAFF. For the CDR3, the DNA is TGCAGCGTTGAGTCAGGTTCGCCTGAAGCTTTCTTT. The full variable domain, rest sourced from reference TRBV29-1 and TRBJ1-1, is SAVISQKPSRDICQRGTSLTIQCQVDSQVTMMFWYRQQPGQSLTLIATANQGSEATYESGFVIDKFPISRPNLTFSTLTVSNMSPEDSSIYLCSVESGSPEAFFGQGTRLTVV.

This chain links TRBV5-1 with TRBJ2-7; the D gene is possibly TRBD1 (5 bases). Germline lookup yields CDR1 SGHRS and CDR2 YFSETQ. The CDR3 consists of 12 residues. V was shortened by 5 bases and J by 3 bases, with 9 bases between the two germline ends. The CDR3: CASRGQIYEQYF. CDR3 in DNA: TGCGCCAGCAGGGGGCAAATCTACGAGCAGTACTTC.

The chain recombines TRBV9 with TRBJ1-2; 9 bases fit TRBD1. The junction had 4 bases not matched to a gene; V was cut back by 4 bases and J by 6 bases. In germline, CDR1 is SGDLS, CDR2 YYNGEE. CDR3 length equals 13 residues. CDR3 coding DNA: TGTGCCAGCAGCCCGGACAGGGGTGATGGCTACACCTTC. Translated: CASSPDRGDGYTF.

The rearrangement links TRBV5-4 to TRBJ1-2; 9 bases are a match to TRBD1. Trimming at V came to 4 bases and at J to 2 bases, leaving 15 bases not matched to a gene. The germline V gene has CDR1 SGHNT and CDR2 YYREEE (reference sequence). The CDR3 is 18 amino acids. Here the CDR3 reads CASSVPGTGYLGNYGYTF. The CDR3 coding sequence is TGTGCCAGCAGCGTGCCCGGGACAGGGTATCTGGGAAACTATGGCTACACCTTC.

The chain links TRBV11-2 to TRBJ2-7; D is perhaps TRBD1 (5 bases). The CDR3 sequence is 13 residues long. Between the trimmed V and J ends, which lost 5 bases and 12 bases, there was a span of 20 bases. Germline CDR1 reads SGHAT; CDR2 reads FQNNGV. In nucleotides, the CDR3 is TGTGCCAGCAGCCGCGTCGACAGACGAGCTACGTACTTC. As protein: CASSRVDRRATYF.

This chain uses TRBV27 with TRBJ2-2; TRBD2 aligns across 14 bases. CDR1 is MNHEY, CDR2 SMNVEV, per germline (reference sequence). The ends lost 5 bases at V and 3 bases at J; junction bases unmatched: 14. CDR3 length equals 20 residues. CDR3 residues: CASSLHVNAGLAGDTGELFF. CDR3 nucleotide sequence: TGTGCCAGCAGTCTACACGTCAATGCGGGACTAGCGGGAGACACCGGGGAGCTGTTTTTT.

The V and J genes are TRBV2 and TRBJ1-2, with TRBD1 matching over 7 bases. The CDR3 is made up of 12 amino acids. V shed 4 bases and J 4 bases; nucleotides not matched to a gene: 0. Germline-derived CDR1 and CDR2 are SNHLY and FYNNEI. CDR3 sequence reads: CASSGDSYGYTF. CDR3 sequence (DNA): TGTGCCAGCAGTGGGGACAGCTATGGCTACACCTTC. Together with reference TRBV2 and TRBJ1-2, the CDR3 gives the full variable domain: EPEVTQTPSHQVTQMGQEVILRCVPISNHLYFYWYRQILGQKVEFLVSFYNNEISEKSEIFDDQFSVERPDGSNFTLKIRSTKLEDSAMYFCASSGDSYGYTFGSGTRLTVV.

The chain has TRBV5-5 and TRBJ2-7; D possibly corresponds to TRBD1 (5 bases). The germline V gene has CDR1 SGHKS and CDR2 YYEKEE (reference sequence). With 4 bases removed from V and 4 bases from J, the gap between germline ends came to 12 bases. The CDR3 consists of 13 residues. CDR3 sequence: CASSVGPGYEQYF. CDR3 DNA: TGTGCCAGCAGCGTAGGTCCAGGGTACGAGCAGTACTTC.

J is TRBJ1-2 and V is TRBV10-3; TRBD1 agrees at 7 bases. V lost 0 bases, J lost 4 bases, and 11 bases stayed unmatched. In germline, CDR1 is ENHRY, CDR2 SYGVKD. The CDR3 sequence is 17 residues long. CDR3 in amino acids: CAISESIETGSGYGYTF. The CDR3 DNA sequence: TGTGCCATCAGTGAGTCTATTGAGACAGGGTCGGGCTATGGCTACACCTTC.

CDR3 DNA: TGTGCCAGCAGCCCCCTCCCCGGGAATGAGCAGTTCTTC. Encoded protein: CASSPLPGNEQFF. The V gene is TRBV12-3 or TRBV12-4, the J gene TRBJ2-1; D unclear. V lost 6 bases and J 7 bases, leaving 13 bases between the germline ends. CDR3 length: 13 residues.